The 10 T cell receptor beta chains presented below share a single source sample, sequenced in a study of blood T cell repertoires in COVID-19. The assay was immunoSEQ multiplex PCR, and TCRdb's table has in-frame clones only and misses some. The sample records about 240,000 clones, approximately 90% being singletons. Sequencing used PBMCs or T cells enriched from blood (not recorded which). These receptors were collected from a woman aged 25 to 39 who had recovered from COVID-19.

The chain couples TRBV19 to TRBJ1-5; 8 nucleotides match TRBD1. Trimming at V came to 4 bases and at J to 7 bases, leaving 6 bases not matched to a gene. CDR3 length equals 14 residues. Germline V lookup: CDR1 LNHDA, CDR2 SQIVND (reference sequence). The CDR3 nucleotides are TGTGCCAGTAGTACATCGACAGGGGCGCAGCCCCAGCATTTT. Its protein product is CASSTSTGAQPQHF.

On this clone itself: Other DNA sequences from this sample encode an identical CDR3 as well. The chain links TRBV9 to TRBJ2-7; TRBD2 matches at 9 bases. Germline trimming cut 0 bases from V and 3 bases from J; bases unmatched to any gene: 4. The CDR3 consists of 15 residues. CDR1 and CDR2 (germline): SGDLS, YYNGEE. This CDR3 is CASSVASGRNYEQYF. The CDR3 DNA reads as TGTGCCAGCAGCGTAGCAAGCGGGAGGAACTACGAGCAGTACTTC.

The V call is TRBV7-9, the J call TRBJ2-1; 7 bases are a match to TRBD2. The germline V gene has CDR1 SEHNR and CDR2 FQNEAQ (reference sequence). V lost 3 bases and J lost 2; bases outside the gene matches: 4. The CDR3 is made up of 15 amino acids. CDR3 sequence: CASSFLGRTYNEQFF. The CDR3, as DNA: TGTGCCAGCAGCTTCCTCGGGAGGACCTACAATGAGCAGTTCTTC.

V gene TRBV30 combines with J gene TRBJ1-4; 9 bases line up with TRBD1. CDR3 length: 14 amino acids. With V trimmed by 4 bases and J by 5 bases, 5 bases remained unmatched. Germline V gene sequence: CDR1 GTSNPN, CDR2 SVGIG (reference sequence). The DNA of the CDR3 is TGTGCCTGGAAGGCGGACAGGGGAAATGAAAAACTGTTTTTT. Protein sequence: CAWKADRGNEKLFF.

V usage is TRBV27 and J usage is TRBJ1-5, with D uncertain. The germline CDR1 and CDR2 sequences are MNHEY and SMNVEV (reference sequence). V lost 11 bases to trimming and J lost 0 bases, with 17 bases between them. The CDR3 runs to 15 residues. The CDR3 coding sequence is TGTGCCCTAGCGAGTAAGGCTTTTAGCAATCAGCCCCAGCATTTT. Translating it yields CALASKAFSNQPQHF.

The chain carries TRBV7-6 and TRBJ2-1; 11 positions match TRBD2. The CDR3 extends over 14 amino acids. J was trimmed by 12 bases and V by 3 bases; bases with no gene match: 7. From germline, CDR1 is SGHVS and CDR2 FNYEAQ. The CDR3 sequence: CASSFSGRGGRQFF. The CDR3 DNA reads as TGTGCCAGCAGCTTTAGCGGGAGGGGCGGTCGGCAGTTCTTC.

This chain uses TRBV2 with TRBJ2-7; D is ambiguous. Germline lookup yields CDR1 SNHLY and CDR2 FYNNEI. This CDR3 spans 12 amino acids. V was clipped by 8 bases and J by 2 bases, with 10 bases between them. CDR3 sequence reads: CASVIVPYEQYF. The CDR3 DNA follows: TGTGCCAGCGTGATAGTACCCTACGAGCAGTACTTC.

The chain links TRBV3-1 (or the pseudogene TRBV3-2) to TRBJ2-3; D may be TRBD2 (6 bases). V gave up 4 bases and J gave up 0 bases, with 11 bases separating them. CDR1 LGHDT and CDR2 YNNKEL come from the germline V gene (reference sequence). This CDR3 spans 15 amino acids. Here the CDR3 reads CASSLLAPSTDTQYF. The CDR3 DNA follows: TGTGCCAGCAGCCTACTAGCACCTAGCACAGATACGCAGTATTTT.

This rearrangement joins TRBV18 to TRBJ2-7; D might be TRBD2 (5 bases). V gave up 2 bases and J gave up 7 bases, with 9 bases separating them. CDR3 length: 12 amino acids. Germline-derived CDR1 and CDR2 are KGHSH and LQKENI. The CDR3 nucleotides are TGTGCCAGCTCACCAGGGAGCTGGGAGCAGTACTTC. As protein: CASSPGSWEQYF.

By share, this clone counts as medium-sized. The V and J genes are TRBV19 and TRBJ2-2, with D possibly matching TRBD2 (7 bases). This CDR3 comprises 14 residues. CDR1 is LNHDA and CDR2 is SQIVND in the germline V gene (reference sequence). V lost 7 bases to trimming and J lost 3 bases, with 12 bases between them. CDR3 DNA sequence: TGTGCCAGTAAGGGGGGGTTGGACACCGGGGAGCTGTTTTTT. Its translation: CASKGGLDTGELFF.